Listed below are T cell receptor beta chains from one sample, sequenced in a study of blood T cell repertoires in COVID-19. TCRdb's table, derived via immunoSEQ multiplex PCR, lists solely in-frame clones and lacks some. This table has about 90,000 clones, roughly four fifths appearing once. Sequences were obtained from peripheral blood. The receptor source for this set is a man aged 60-69 years with acute or convalescent COVID-19. Each CDR3 is given with its conserved first and last residue. The D gene is left open where the match is weak. Clone sizes are given selectively: once, few, many, or a class where the clone is expanded.

few	TRBD1	TRBV30	TRBJ2-7	TGTGCCTGGAGTGGGACAGGGACCGAGCAGTACTTC	CAWSGTGTEQYF
.	.	TRBV9	TRBJ2-2	TGTGCCAGCAGCCCTTGGGGGGCCGGGGAGCTGTTTTTT	CASSPWGAGELFF
.	.	TRBV11-2	TRBJ1-2	TGTGCCAGCACCTCCCCGCCCGGCTATGGCTACACCTTC	CASTSPPGYGYTF
.	TRBD1	TRBV7-9	TRBJ1-2	TGTGCCAGCAGCCCCGGGACAGGGTGGTATGGCTACACCTTC	CASSPGTGWYGYTF
.	.	TRBV5-6	TRBJ2-7	TGTGCCAGCAGCTCAGGGTATGGGCAGTACTTC	CASSSGYGQYF
.	.	TRBV4-2	TRBJ2-2	TGTGCCAGCAGCCAAGTAGTTATTTCCGCAGGGGGGACCGGGGAGCTGTTTTTT	CASSQVVISAGGTGELFF
once	TRBD1	TRBV5-1	TRBJ1-1	TGCGCCAGCAGCCCTTACAGGGGGCAGAACACTGAAGCTTTCTTT	CASSPYRGQNTEAFF
once	.	TRBV7-2	TRBJ1-5	TGTGCCAGCAGCGCCACCGGGTCTAGCAATCAGCCCCAGCATTTT	CASSATGSSNQPQHF
.	TRBD1	TRBV7-8	TRBJ2-3	TGTGCCAGCAGCTCGACAGGGTTAGAAGATACGCAGTATTTT	CASSSTGLEDTQYF
.	.	TRBV19	TRBJ1-3	TGTGCCAGTAGTATAGGCCCCTACTCTGGAAACACCATATATTTT	CASSIGPYSGNTIYF
.	TRBD1	TRBV9	TRBJ2-1	TGTGCCAGCAGCGGTTCGACAGGGTTTGAGCAGTTCTTC	CASSGSTGFEQFF
.	TRBD1	TRBV3-1/TRBV3-2	TRBJ1-4	TGTGCCAGCAGCCCGACAGGGCGGAATGAAAAACTGTTTTTT	CASSPTGRNEKLFF
.	.	TRBV28	TRBJ2-1	TGTGCCAGCAGTTTGCCAGGGCTTATCAATGAGCAGTTCTTC	CASSLPGLINEQFF
.	.	TRBV5-1	TRBJ1-2	TGCGCCAGCAGCTTGACCAGGGATGGCTACACCTTC	CASSLTRDGYTF
.	.	TRBV3-1/TRBV3-2	TRBJ2-2	TGTGCCAGCAGCCAGCCCAGGATAGGGGCGCCCGGGGAGCTGTTTTTT	CASSQPRIGAPGELFF
.	TRBD1	TRBV6-5	TRBJ1-2	TGTGCCAGCAGTTCACGGGACAGCTTGATAAACTATGGCTACACCTTC	CASSSRDSLINYGYTF
.	TRBD2	TRBV7-2	TRBJ2-5	TGTGCCAGCAGCCCGAGTTCGGGCGCGGGGGATCAAGAGACCCAGTACTTC	CASSPSSGAGDQETQYF
once	TRBD1	TRBV6-5	TRBJ2-7	TGTGCCAGCAGTTACTTGGACAGGGTGGGCTACGAGCAGTACTTC	CASSYLDRVGYEQYF
.	.	TRBV30	TRBJ2-3	TGTGCCTGGAATGGCCTTGCAGATACGCAGTATTTT	CAWNGLADTQYF
.	TRBD1	TRBV5-1	TRBJ1-2	TGCGCCAGCAGCCAAACCGGGACAGGGAACTATGGCTACACCTTC	CASSQTGTGNYGYTF
.	.	TRBV4-1	TRBJ1-2	TGCGCCAGCAGCCAAGATTTGAGCAGGTCGGATGGCTACACCTTC	CASSQDLSRSDGYTF
.	.	TRBV15	TRBJ1-2	TGTGCCACCTGGCGGGAGGACTATGGCTACACCTTC	CATWREDYGYTF
once	.	TRBV4-3	TRBJ1-6	TGCGCCAGCAGCCAAGATAGCTCCTATAATTCACCCCTCCACTTT	CASSQDSSYNSPLHF
.	.	TRBV30	TRBJ2-7	TGTGCCTGGATAGGGGCAGGTTTGGGGGAGCAGTACTTC	CAWIGAGLGEQYF
.	.	TRBV9	TRBJ2-7	TGTGCCAGCAGCGTAGGGCAGGGGACCTACGAGCAGTACTTC	CASSVGQGTYEQYF
once	.	TRBV18	TRBJ1-5	TGTGCCAGCTCACCAGCAATCCCAGGGAAGCAGCCCCAGCATTTT	CASSPAIPGKQPQHF
few	TRBD1	TRBV7-9	TRBJ1-5	TGTGCCAGCAGCGTGGACAGGGACAATCAGCCCCAGCATTTT	CASSVDRDNQPQHF
.	.	TRBV9	TRBJ1-2	TGTGCCAGCAGCGGGGACACCTATGGCTACACCTTC	CASSGDTYGYTF
.	.	TRBV30	TRBJ1-6	TGTGCCTGGAGTGTACTTATTTACAATTCACCCCTCCACTTT	CAWSVLIYNSPLHF
.	.	TRBV5-1	TRBJ1-2	TGCGCCAGCAGCTTGTCAGGGGCTAACTATGGCTACACCTTC	CASSLSGANYGYTF
.	TRBD1	TRBV14	TRBJ1-5	TGTGCCAGCAGGACAGGGGCGGAGGATCAGCCCCAGCATTTT	CASRTGAEDQPQHF
.	TRBD1	TRBV7-9	TRBJ1-1	TGTGCCAGCAGCTCGGACAGGCCAGAAGCTTTCTTT	CASSSDRPEAFF
.	TRBD1	TRBV5-5	TRBJ1-4	TGTGCCAGCACCCCCCCCGGGACAGGGTTTGAAAAACTGTTTTTT	CASTPPGTGFEKLFF
.	TRBD1	TRBV4-3	TRBJ2-7	TGCGCCAGCAGCCCCTCCGGGACAGGGACCTACGAGCAGTACTTC	CASSPSGTGTYEQYF
.	.	TRBV5-5	TRBJ1-1	TGTGCCAGCAGCTTGTGGGAGGCAGCTTTCTTT	CASSLWEAAFF
.	TRBD1	TRBV6-5	TRBJ2-7	TGTGCCAGCAGTTTTACAGGGACAGTTCGGGAGCAGTACTTC	CASSFTGTVREQYF
.	TRBD1	TRBV19	TRBJ1-1	TGTGCCAGTAGTATAAGGACAGGGGTGAACACTGAAGCTTTCTTT	CASSIRTGVNTEAFF
many	.	TRBV5-4	TRBJ2-3	TGTGCCAGCAGCCCCGGGACACCAGATACGCAGTATTTT	CASSPGTPDTQYF
.	.	TRBV7-8	TRBJ2-7	TGTGCCAGCAGCTTAGAGGGCGGGTCCTACGAGCAGTACTTC	CASSLEGGSYEQYF
.	TRBD1	TRBV5-6	TRBJ2-5	TGTGCCAGCAACAGGGGGCTACAAGAGACCCAGTACTTC	CASNRGLQETQYF
.	TRBD1	TRBV19	TRBJ1-1	TGTGCCAGTAGTTTCCGCAAGACAGGGGGCTCTGAAGCTTTCTTT	CASSFRKTGGSEAFF
.	.	TRBV6-2/TRBV6-3	TRBJ1-1	TGTGCCAGCAGTCCCCGACAGAGATATATGAACACTGAAGCTTTCTTT	CASSPRQRYMNTEAFF
.	TRBD1	TRBV12-5	TRBJ1-4	TGTGCTAGTGGTTACGGGACAGGGTTTAAAAAACTGTTTTTT	CASGYGTGFKKLFF
.	TRBD1	TRBV12-5	TRBJ1-4	TGTGCTAGTGGTTTGAGTCCAGGGGGCGATGAAAAACTGTTTTTT	CASGLSPGGDEKLFF
.	TRBD1	TRBV5-1	TRBJ1-6	TGCGCCAGCAGCTCAAATCCGGGACAGGCTAATTCACCCCTCCACTTT	CASSSNPGQANSPLHF
.	TRBD1	TRBV5-1	TRBJ1-1	TGCGCCAGCAGCTGGGACCGGGACAGGGGACCAAACACTGAAGCTTTCTTT	CASSWDRDRGPNTEAFF
.	.	TRBV5-6	TRBJ2-3	TGTGCCAGCAGCTTGGCCAGGACAGCTAGCACAGATACGCAGTATTTT	CASSLARTASTDTQYF
few	TRBD1	TRBV19	TRBJ1-2	TGTGCCAGTACCCCGGGACAGGCGAATAACTATGGCTACACCTTC	CASTPGQANNYGYTF